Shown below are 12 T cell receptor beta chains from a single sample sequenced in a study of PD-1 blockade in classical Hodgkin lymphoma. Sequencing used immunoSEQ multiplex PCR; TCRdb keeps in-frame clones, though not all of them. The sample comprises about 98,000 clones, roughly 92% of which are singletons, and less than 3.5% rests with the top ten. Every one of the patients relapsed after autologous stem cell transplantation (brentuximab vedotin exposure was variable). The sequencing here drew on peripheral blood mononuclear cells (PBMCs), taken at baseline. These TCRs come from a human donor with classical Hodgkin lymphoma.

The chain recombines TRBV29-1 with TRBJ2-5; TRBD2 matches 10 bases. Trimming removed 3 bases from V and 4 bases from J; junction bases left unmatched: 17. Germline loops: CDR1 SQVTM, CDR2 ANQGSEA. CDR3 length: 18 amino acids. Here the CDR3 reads CSVEGSVGAGGRRETQYF. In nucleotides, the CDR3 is TGCAGCGTTGAGGGTTCGGTAGGAGCGGGAGGGCGGAGAGAGACCCAGTACTTC.

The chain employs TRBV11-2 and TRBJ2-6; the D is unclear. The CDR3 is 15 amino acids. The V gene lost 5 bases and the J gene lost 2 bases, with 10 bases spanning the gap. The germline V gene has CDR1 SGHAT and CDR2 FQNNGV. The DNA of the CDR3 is TGTGCCAGCAGCCTCAGCCGGGCTGGGGCCAACGTCCTGACTTTC. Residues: CASSLSRAGANVLTF.

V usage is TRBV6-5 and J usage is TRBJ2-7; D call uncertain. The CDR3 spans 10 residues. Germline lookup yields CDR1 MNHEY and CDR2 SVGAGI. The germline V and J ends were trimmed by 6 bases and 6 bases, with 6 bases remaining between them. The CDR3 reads CASSPPEQYF. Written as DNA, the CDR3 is TGTGCCAGCAGCCCCCCCGAGCAGTACTTC.

The CDR3 DNA follows: TGCGCCAGCAGCCAAGATAGGGACAGGGGCACCGGGGAGCTGTTTTTT. Translating it yields CASSQDRDRGTGELFF. The rearrangement links TRBV4-1 to TRBJ2-2, with 10 bases identical to TRBD1. Trimming removed 0 bases from V and 4 bases from J; junction bases left unmatched: 2. Germline values: CDR1 MGHRA, CDR2 YSYEKL. The CDR3 runs 16 residues.

This CDR3 is CASSVEQGANTEAFF. The CDR3 nucleotides are TGTGCCAGCAGCGTAGAACAAGGGGCGAACACTGAAGCTTTCTTT. V gene TRBV9 combines with J gene TRBJ1-1; tentative D call: TRBD1 (5 bases). The germline gives CDR1 SGDLS, CDR2 YYNGEE. This CDR3 comprises 15 residues. Between the trimmed V and J ends, which lost 0 bases and 1 base, there was a span of 10 bases.

CDR3 amino acids: CASSLVEGDTEAFF. The CDR3 DNA reads as TGCGCCAGCAGCTTGGTGGAGGGAGACACTGAAGCTTTCTTT. V gene TRBV5-1 combines with J gene TRBJ1-1; D not certain. Trimming left V 0 bases short and J 3 bases short, with 9 bases between. Per the germline V gene, CDR1 is SGHRS and CDR2 is YFSETQ. This CDR3 is 14 amino acids long.

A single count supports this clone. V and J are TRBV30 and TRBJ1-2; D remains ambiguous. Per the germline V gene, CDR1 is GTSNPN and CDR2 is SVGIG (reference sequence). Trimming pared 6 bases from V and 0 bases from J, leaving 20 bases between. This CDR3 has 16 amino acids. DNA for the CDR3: TGTGCCTGTTTACTTGTCTATAAGGGTTCTAACTATGGCTACACCTTC. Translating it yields CACLLVYKGSNYGYTF.

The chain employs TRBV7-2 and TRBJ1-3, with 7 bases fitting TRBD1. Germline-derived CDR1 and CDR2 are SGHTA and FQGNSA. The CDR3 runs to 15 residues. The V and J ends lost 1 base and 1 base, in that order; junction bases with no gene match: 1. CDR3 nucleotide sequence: TGTGCCAGCAGCTTAGGGACAGGATCTGGAAACACCATATATTTT. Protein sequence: CASSLGTGSGNTIYF.

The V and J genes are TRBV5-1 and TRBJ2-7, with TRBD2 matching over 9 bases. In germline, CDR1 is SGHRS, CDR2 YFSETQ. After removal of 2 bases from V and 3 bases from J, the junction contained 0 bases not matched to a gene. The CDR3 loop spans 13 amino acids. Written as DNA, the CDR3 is TGCGCCAGCAGCTTTAGCGGGAGCTACGAGCAGTACTTC. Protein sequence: CASSFSGSYEQYF.

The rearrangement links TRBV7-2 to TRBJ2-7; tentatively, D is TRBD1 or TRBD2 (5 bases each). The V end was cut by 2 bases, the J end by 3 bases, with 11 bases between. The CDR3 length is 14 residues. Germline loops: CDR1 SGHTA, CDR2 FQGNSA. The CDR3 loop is CASSLSGAGYEQYF. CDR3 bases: TGTGCCAGCAGCTTATCCGGGGCTGGCTACGAGCAGTACTTC.

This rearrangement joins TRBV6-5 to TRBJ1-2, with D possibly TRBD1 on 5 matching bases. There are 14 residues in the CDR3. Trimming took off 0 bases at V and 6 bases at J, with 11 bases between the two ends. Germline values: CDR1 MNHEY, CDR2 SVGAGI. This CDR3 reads CASSYSGGRHGYTF. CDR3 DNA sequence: TGTGCCAGCAGTTACTCGGGGGGGAGACATGGCTACACCTTC.

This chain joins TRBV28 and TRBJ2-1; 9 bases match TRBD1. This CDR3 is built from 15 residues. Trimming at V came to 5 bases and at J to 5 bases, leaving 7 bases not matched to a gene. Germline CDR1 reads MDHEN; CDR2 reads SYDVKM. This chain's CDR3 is CASSPGGTGNNEQFF. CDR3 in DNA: TGTGCCAGCAGTCCAGGGGGGACAGGGAACAATGAGCAGTTCTTC.